Listed below are T cell receptor beta chains from one sample, sequenced in a study of blood T cells in healthy people across ages. Each CDR3 protein gets one entry after TCRdb re-called the 5' RACE reads with MiXCR. In the table there are some 1.4 million distinct CDR3 sequences, around 42% of which are singletons. The material sequenced was blood. These receptor sequences come from a woman between 18 and 29 years old in good health. Each CDR3 is given with its conserved first and last residue. Each record gives: D gene, J gene, V gene, clone size, CDR3 DNA, CDR3 protein. A D gene is named only where the DNA matches it firmly. Expanded clones are given a class, and other clones once, few, many or no size at all.

D gene: TRBD2; J gene: TRBJ2-5; V gene: TRBV12-3/TRBV12-4; clone size: -; CDR3 DNA: TGTGCCAGCAGAACTAGCGACCAAGAGACCCAGTACTTC; CDR3 protein: CASRTSDQETQYF
D gene: -; J gene: TRBJ1-5; V gene: TRBV6-6; clone size: -; CDR3 DNA: TGTGCCAGCAGTTACCCCGTTTACAGAGATCAGCCCCAGCATTTT; CDR3 protein: CASSYPVYRDQPQHF
D gene: TRBD2; J gene: TRBJ2-1; V gene: TRBV20-1; clone size: -; CDR3 DNA: TGCAGTGCTAGAGGACTAGCGGGCCTATACAATGAGCAGTTCTTC; CDR3 protein: CSARGLAGLYNEQFF
D gene: TRBD2; J gene: TRBJ2-1; V gene: TRBV29-1; clone size: few; CDR3 DNA: TGCAGCGTATGGGGACTAGGTCCCAATGAGCAGTTCTTC; CDR3 protein: CSVWGLGPNEQFF
D gene: TRBD1; J gene: TRBJ2-5; V gene: TRBV6-5; clone size: once; CDR3 DNA: TGTGCCAGCAGCCTGGACAGGTGGCAAGAGACCCAGTACTTC; CDR3 protein: CASSLDRWQETQYF
D gene: -; J gene: TRBJ1-2; V gene: TRBV6-6; clone size: -; CDR3 DNA: TGTGCCAGCAGTGACTCCTTGGGGAAGGATGGCTACACCTTC; CDR3 protein: CASSDSLGKDGYTF
D gene: -; J gene: TRBJ2-5; V gene: TRBV25-1; clone size: -; CDR3 DNA: TGTGCCAGCAGTGAACCTATAGGCGGGACCCAGTACTTC; CDR3 protein: CASSEPIGGTQYF
D gene: TRBD2; J gene: TRBJ2-3; V gene: TRBV6-5; clone size: -; CDR3 DNA: TGTGCCAGCAGGGCTAGCGGGGGAAGGGATACGCAGTATTTT; CDR3 protein: CASRASGGRDTQYF
D gene: TRBD2; J gene: TRBJ2-7; V gene: TRBV20-1; clone size: -; CDR3 DNA: TGCAGTGCCTCCCGGGGACTAGCGGGAGGGCCTTTCTACGAGCAGTACTTC; CDR3 protein: CSASRGLAGGPFYEQYF
D gene: -; J gene: TRBJ2-1; V gene: TRBV7-9; clone size: -; CDR3 DNA: TGTGCCAGCAGCTTAGACCAGCGTCTTATCCATGAGCAGTTCTTC; CDR3 protein: CASSLDQRLIHEQFF
D gene: TRBD2; J gene: TRBJ2-7; V gene: TRBV4-2; clone size: few; CDR3 DNA: TGTGCCAGCAGCCAAGATTGGGTAGCGGGGTTCGAGCAGTACTTC; CDR3 protein: CASSQDWVAGFEQYF
D gene: -; J gene: TRBJ2-5; V gene: TRBV7-9; clone size: -; CDR3 DNA: TGTGCCAGCAGCGTTACAGTGGGAAGGGAGACCCAGTACTTC; CDR3 protein: CASSVTVGRETQYF
D gene: -; J gene: TRBJ2-1; V gene: TRBV5-1; clone size: many; CDR3 DNA: TGCGCCAGCAGCCCCCCCAGCTCCTACAATGAGCAGTTCTTC; CDR3 protein: CASSPPSSYNEQFF
D gene: -; J gene: TRBJ2-7; V gene: TRBV5-1; clone size: many; CDR3 DNA: TGCGCCAGCAGCTCCCGACCCGGTACTTCCTACGAGCAGTACTTC; CDR3 protein: CASSSRPGTSYEQYF
D gene: -; J gene: TRBJ2-7; V gene: TRBV18; clone size: -; CDR3 DNA: TGTGCCAGCTCATCCAGCTACATGGGTCCGGGATCCTACGAGCAGTACTTC; CDR3 protein: CASSSSYMGPGSYEQYF
D gene: -; J gene: TRBJ2-4; V gene: TRBV7-8; clone size: -; CDR3 DNA: TGTGCCAGCAGCTTAGTGGGTCTACCGAACATTCAGTACTTC; CDR3 protein: CASSLVGLPNIQYF
D gene: TRBD2; J gene: TRBJ2-1; V gene: TRBV20-1; clone size: few; CDR3 DNA: TGCAGTGCTGAGGGACTAGCGGGAGTGAATGAGCAGTTCTTC; CDR3 protein: CSAEGLAGVNEQFF
D gene: -; J gene: TRBJ1-2; V gene: TRBV11-2; clone size: -; CDR3 DNA: TGTGCCAGCAGCCTAGCCGGGACGGCCACGCCAAGCTACACCTTC; CDR3 protein: CASSLAGTATPSYTF
D gene: TRBD2; J gene: TRBJ2-7; V gene: TRBV18; clone size: -; CDR3 DNA: TGTGCCAGCTCACCACCGGGACTAGCGGGCACCTACGAGCAGTACTTC; CDR3 protein: CASSPPGLAGTYEQYF
D gene: -; J gene: TRBJ2-7; V gene: TRBV3-1; clone size: -; CDR3 DNA: TGTGCCGGCAGCCAAAGTATCACCTACGAGCAGTACTTC; CDR3 protein: CAGSQSITYEQYF
D gene: -; J gene: TRBJ2-1; V gene: TRBV20-1; clone size: -; CDR3 DNA: TGCAGTGCTAGAGATGGTGGGCCCTTTGGTGAGCAGTTCTTC; CDR3 protein: CSARDGGPFGEQFF
D gene: TRBD2; J gene: TRBJ2-7; V gene: TRBV6-1; clone size: -; CDR3 DNA: TGTGCCAGCAGCCCAAGACTAGCGGGACTAAATGAGCAGTACTTC; CDR3 protein: CASSPRLAGLNEQYF
D gene: -; J gene: TRBJ2-7; V gene: TRBV5-1; clone size: -; CDR3 DNA: TGCGCCAGCAACAACGAGGACCAGACCTACGAGCAGTACTTC; CDR3 protein: CASNNEDQTYEQYF
D gene: -; J gene: TRBJ1-3; V gene: TRBV4-1; clone size: -; CDR3 DNA: TGCGCCAGCAGTGTCGGGCCTTCCTCTGGAAACACCATATATTTT; CDR3 protein: CASSVGPSSGNTIYF
D gene: -; J gene: TRBJ1-1; V gene: TRBV5-1; clone size: -; CDR3 DNA: TGTGCCAGCAGCTTGCCCGGGACGGCGGAAGCTTTCTTT; CDR3 protein: CASSLPGTAEAFF
D gene: -; J gene: TRBJ1-1; V gene: TRBV5-1; clone size: -; CDR3 DNA: TGCGCCAGCAGCTTAATGGGGTCTTCTGAAGCTTTCTTT; CDR3 protein: CASSLMGSSEAFF
D gene: -; J gene: TRBJ2-5; V gene: TRBV7-9; clone size: few; CDR3 DNA: TGTGCCAGCAGCTTCGCGGAAGAGACCCAGTACTTC; CDR3 protein: CASSFAEETQYF
D gene: TRBD2; J gene: TRBJ2-5; V gene: TRBV12-3/TRBV12-4; clone size: few; CDR3 DNA: TGTGCCAGCAGGGGGAGACTAGCGGGGCTAGAGACCCAGTACTTC; CDR3 protein: CASRGRLAGLETQYF
D gene: TRBD1; J gene: TRBJ1-6; V gene: TRBV20-1; clone size: few; CDR3 DNA: TGCAGTGCTAGGGACAGGGGGGGGACATATTCACCCCTCCACTTT; CDR3 protein: CSARDRGGTYSPLHF
D gene: TRBD1; J gene: TRBJ2-1; V gene: TRBV20-1; clone size: once; CDR3 DNA: TGCAGTGCCATGGGACAGGGGGCATACAATGAGCAGTACTTT; CDR3 protein: CSAMGQGAYNEQYF
D gene: TRBD2; J gene: TRBJ2-5; V gene: TRBV15; clone size: -; CDR3 DNA: TGTGCCACCAGCAGTCGGCGGGAGACGGAGACCCAGTACTTC; CDR3 protein: CATSSRRETETQYF
D gene: -; J gene: TRBJ1-2; V gene: TRBV30; clone size: -; CDR3 DNA: TGTGCCTGGAGACACCCGACTCTCACCTTC; CDR3 protein: CAWRHPTLTF
D gene: TRBD2; J gene: TRBJ2-4; V gene: TRBV7-8; clone size: -; CDR3 DNA: TGTGCCAGCAGCCCGAGGACTAGCCAAGGGGCCAAAAACATTCAGTACTTC; CDR3 protein: CASSPRTSQGAKNIQYF
D gene: -; J gene: TRBJ2-3; V gene: TRBV29-1; clone size: -; CDR3 DNA: TGCAGCGCTGGACAGAATTGGGAAACGCAGTATTTT; CDR3 protein: CSAGQNWETQYF
D gene: -; J gene: TRBJ1-2; V gene: TRBV15; clone size: few; CDR3 DNA: TGTGCCACCAGCAGAGATCTCGGGGAATATGGCTACACCTTC; CDR3 protein: CATSRDLGEYGYTF
D gene: -; J gene: TRBJ2-7; V gene: TRBV11-2; clone size: -; CDR3 DNA: TGTGCCAGCAGCTGGAAAGAGGACTACGAGCAGTACTTC; CDR3 protein: CASSWKEDYEQYF
D gene: -; J gene: TRBJ1-2; V gene: TRBV29-1; clone size: -; CDR3 DNA: TGCAGCGTTGAAGACAGTTGGGGGGACCCGATCTATGGCTACACCTTC; CDR3 protein: CSVEDSWGDPIYGYTF
D gene: -; J gene: TRBJ1-2; V gene: TRBV7-8; clone size: -; CDR3 DNA: TGTGCCAGCAGCTTAAGGGGTCCCGTCGAGGGCTACACCTTC; CDR3 protein: CASSLRGPVEGYTF
D gene: TRBD1; J gene: TRBJ1-2; V gene: TRBV7-9; clone size: few; CDR3 DNA: TGTGCCAGCCGTACGGGGGGGACAGGGCACGGCTACACCTTC; CDR3 protein: CASRTGGTGHGYTF
D gene: -; J gene: TRBJ1-2; V gene: TRBV4-1; clone size: many; CDR3 DNA: TGCGCCAGCAGCCACCCGGACTCACCTTCTGGTTATGGCTACACCTTC; CDR3 protein: CASSHPDSPSGYGYTF
D gene: -; J gene: TRBJ1-2; V gene: TRBV29-1; clone size: few; CDR3 DNA: TGCAGCGTTGAACAGATGGCAGGGAGGACGGCCGGCTACACCTTC; CDR3 protein: CSVEQMAGRTAGYTF
D gene: TRBD1; J gene: TRBJ1-5; V gene: TRBV6-5; clone size: -; CDR3 DNA: TGTGCCAGCAGTACCCTGGACAGGGTTGATCAGCCCCAGCATTTT; CDR3 protein: CASSTLDRVDQPQHF
D gene: -; J gene: TRBJ1-5; V gene: TRBV4-1; clone size: -; CDR3 DNA: TGCGCCAGCAGCCACCCCCCGGGACGGCGTTTTGGTCAGCCCCAGCATTTT; CDR3 protein: CASSHPPGRRFGQPQHF
D gene: TRBD2; J gene: TRBJ2-3; V gene: TRBV10-1; clone size: -; CDR3 DNA: TGCGCCAGCAGTGAGCCTCAGCGGGAGGAAGATGCAGATACGCAGTATTTT; CDR3 protein: CASSEPQREEDADTQYF
D gene: TRBD1; J gene: TRBJ2-6; V gene: TRBV20-1; clone size: -; CDR3 DNA: TGCAGTGCTGGACAGGCTGGGGCCAACGTCCTGACTTTC; CDR3 protein: CSAGQAGANVLTF
D gene: -; J gene: TRBJ2-1; V gene: TRBV20-1; clone size: -; CDR3 DNA: TGCAGTGCTCGGGGAGAGGGGGTCAATGAGCAGTTCTTC; CDR3 protein: CSARGEGVNEQFF
D gene: -; J gene: TRBJ2-5; V gene: TRBV6-2/TRBV6-3; clone size: -; CDR3 DNA: TGTGCCAGCAGGCCGCTTGGAACTTTTCAAGAGACCCAGTACTTC; CDR3 protein: CASRPLGTFQETQYF
D gene: -; J gene: TRBJ1-1; V gene: TRBV3-1; clone size: -; CDR3 DNA: TGTGCCAGCAGCCAAGCGTCGGGCACTGAAGCTTTCTTT; CDR3 protein: CASSQASGTEAFF
D gene: TRBD1; J gene: TRBJ2-3; V gene: TRBV29-1; clone size: -; CDR3 DNA: TGCAGCGTTGACGGCCGGGACAGGGAGGCGGATACGCAGTATTTT; CDR3 protein: CSVDGRDREADTQYF
D gene: -; J gene: TRBJ1-1; V gene: TRBV5-1; clone size: few; CDR3 DNA: TGCGCCAGCAGCTTCCGGGACTTCGATTCTGAAGCTTTCTTT; CDR3 protein: CASSFRDFDSEAFF
D gene: -; J gene: TRBJ1-5; V gene: TRBV20-1; clone size: -; CDR3 DNA: TGCAGTGCTAGAGACCTTGACAGTTCCCCTCTCGCCCAGCATTTT; CDR3 protein: CSARDLDSSPLAQHF
D gene: -; J gene: TRBJ1-6; V gene: TRBV5-1; clone size: -; CDR3 DNA: TGCGCCAGCAGCTTGGTTGCTGGGAGTAATTCACCCCTCCACTTT; CDR3 protein: CASSLVAGSNSPLHF
D gene: -; J gene: TRBJ2-4; V gene: TRBV12-5; clone size: -; CDR3 DNA: TGTGCTAGTGGTTTGGGGCCGGCCATTCAGTACTTC; CDR3 protein: CASGLGPAIQYF
D gene: TRBD1; J gene: TRBJ2-6; V gene: TRBV4-1; clone size: few; CDR3 DNA: TGCGCCAGCAGCCAGGGGACAGGAAGCTCTGGGGCCAACGTCCTGACTTTC; CDR3 protein: CASSQGTGSSGANVLTF
D gene: -; J gene: TRBJ2-1; V gene: TRBV4-1; clone size: -; CDR3 DNA: TGCGCCACCTCGGACGGACGCCGGATTGAGCAGTTCTTC; CDR3 protein: CATSDGRRIEQFF
D gene: TRBD2; J gene: TRBJ2-1; V gene: TRBV5-1; clone size: -; CDR3 DNA: TGCGCCAGCAGCTTGCTAGCGGGGGGGACTTACAATGAGCAGTTCTTC; CDR3 protein: CASSLLAGGTYNEQFF
D gene: TRBD2; J gene: TRBJ2-1; V gene: TRBV20-1; clone size: -; CDR3 DNA: TGCAGTGCTAGGCCACTAGCGGAGAGCTACAATGAGCAGTTCTTC; CDR3 protein: CSARPLAESYNEQFF
D gene: -; J gene: TRBJ1-1; V gene: TRBV29-1; clone size: -; CDR3 DNA: TGCAGTGTTGGGGGACGCATGAACACTAAAGCTTTCTTT; CDR3 protein: CSVGGRMNTKAFF
D gene: TRBD2; J gene: TRBJ2-1; V gene: TRBV19; clone size: -; CDR3 DNA: TGTGCCAGTAGTATAGGGACTAGCGGCAATGAGCAGTTCTTC; CDR3 protein: CASSIGTSGNEQFF
D gene: -; J gene: TRBJ1-6; V gene: TRBV20-1; clone size: many; CDR3 DNA: TGCAGTGCTAGAGACCCGAGTAGCTCCTATAATTCACCCCTCCACTTT; CDR3 protein: CSARDPSSSYNSPLHF